This entry is about one T cell receptor (beta chain). The data originate from a study of T-cell reconstitution after alpha-beta-depleted transplantation in children. Germline-derived CDR1 and CDR2 are DFQATT and SNEGSKA (reference sequence). This CDR3 has 13 residues. Trimming stripped 3 bases from V and 7 bases from J, with 15 bases between. This sample's TCRbeta library carried unique molecular identifier barcodes. TCRdb analysed the PCR reads with MiXCR anew, one entry per CDR3 protein. Among about 980,000 distinct CDR3 sequences listed, roughly 29% were seen once. The source is a boy younger than two who had a stem cell transplant for SCID, so the T cells may come from the graft donor. The chain is built from TRBV20-1 and TRBJ2-5; no firm D call. This sample comprised PBMCs, mostly from graft donor cells, obtained 360 days after TCRalphabeta/CD19-depleted stem cell transplant. CDR3 DNA sequence: TGCAGTGCTAGGGCCATTGCCCCGGGGACCCAGTACTTC. Translation: CSARAIAPGTQYF.